This T cell receptor beta chain comes out of a study of T cell changes during pregnancy in multiple sclerosis. Generated by immunoSEQ multiplex PCR, the TCRdb table keeps only in-frame clones and is missing some. The sample yields more than 30,000 clones, 90% to 95% seen once. CDR3 size: 17 residues. This material consisted of CD8+ T cells from peripheral blood mononuclear cells, taken in the third trimester of pregnancy. The chain is built from TRBV21-1 and TRBJ1-3. TRBV21-1 is given as a pseudogene. The sequence was collected from a female donor with multiple sclerosis, enrolled in a pregnancy study. In nucleotides, the CDR3 is TGTGCCAGCAGCAAAGGATCGGACTCATACTCTGGAAACACCATATATTTT. This sequence encodes CASSKGSDSYSGNTIYF.